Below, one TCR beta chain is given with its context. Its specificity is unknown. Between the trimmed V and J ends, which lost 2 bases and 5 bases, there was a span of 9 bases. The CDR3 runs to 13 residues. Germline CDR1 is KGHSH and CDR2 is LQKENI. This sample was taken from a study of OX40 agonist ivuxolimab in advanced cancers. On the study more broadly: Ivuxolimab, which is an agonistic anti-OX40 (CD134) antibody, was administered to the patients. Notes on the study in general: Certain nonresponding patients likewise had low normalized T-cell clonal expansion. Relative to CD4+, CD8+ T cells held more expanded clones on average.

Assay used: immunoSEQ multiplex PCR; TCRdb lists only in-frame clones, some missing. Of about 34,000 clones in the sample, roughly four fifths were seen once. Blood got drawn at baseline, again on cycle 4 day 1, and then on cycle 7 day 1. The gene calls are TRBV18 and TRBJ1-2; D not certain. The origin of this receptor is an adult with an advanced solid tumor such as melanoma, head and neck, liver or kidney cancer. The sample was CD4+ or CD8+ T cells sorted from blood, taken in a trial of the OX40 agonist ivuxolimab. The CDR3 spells CASSPDQGYGYTF. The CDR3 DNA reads TGTGCCAGCTCACCAGATCAAGGGTATGGCTACACCTTC.